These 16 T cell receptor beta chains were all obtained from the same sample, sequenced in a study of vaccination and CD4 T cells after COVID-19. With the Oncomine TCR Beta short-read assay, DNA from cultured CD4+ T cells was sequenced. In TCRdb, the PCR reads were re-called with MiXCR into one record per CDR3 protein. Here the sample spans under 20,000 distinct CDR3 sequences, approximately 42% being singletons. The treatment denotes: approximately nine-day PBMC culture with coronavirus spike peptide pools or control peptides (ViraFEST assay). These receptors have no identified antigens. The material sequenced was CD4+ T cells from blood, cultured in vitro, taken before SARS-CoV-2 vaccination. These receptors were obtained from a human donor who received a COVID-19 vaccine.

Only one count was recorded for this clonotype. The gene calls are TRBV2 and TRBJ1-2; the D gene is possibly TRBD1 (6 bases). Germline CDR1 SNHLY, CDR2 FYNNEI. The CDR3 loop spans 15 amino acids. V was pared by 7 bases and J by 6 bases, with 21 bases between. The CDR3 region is CASKRDTKDVNGYTF. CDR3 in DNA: TGTGCCAGCAAGCGGGACACGAAGGATGTAAATGGCTACACCTTC.

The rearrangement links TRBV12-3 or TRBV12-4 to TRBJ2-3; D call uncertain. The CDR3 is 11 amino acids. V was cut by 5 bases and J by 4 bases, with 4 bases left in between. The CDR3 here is CASSAADTQYF. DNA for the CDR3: TGTGCCAGCAGTGCCGCAGATACGCAGTATTTT.

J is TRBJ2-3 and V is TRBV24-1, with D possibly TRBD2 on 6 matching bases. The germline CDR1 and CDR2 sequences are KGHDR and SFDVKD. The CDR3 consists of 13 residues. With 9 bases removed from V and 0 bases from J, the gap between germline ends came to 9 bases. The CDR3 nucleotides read TGTGCCACCGGAGGGGATAGCACAGATACGCAGTATTTT. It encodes CATGGDSTDTQYF.

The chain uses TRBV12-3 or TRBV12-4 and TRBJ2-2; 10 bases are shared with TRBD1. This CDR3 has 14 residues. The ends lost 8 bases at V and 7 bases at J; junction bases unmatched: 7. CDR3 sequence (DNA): TGTGCCAGCGGGACAGGGGAGTGGGGCGGGGAGCTGTTTTTT. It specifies CASGTGEWGGELFF.

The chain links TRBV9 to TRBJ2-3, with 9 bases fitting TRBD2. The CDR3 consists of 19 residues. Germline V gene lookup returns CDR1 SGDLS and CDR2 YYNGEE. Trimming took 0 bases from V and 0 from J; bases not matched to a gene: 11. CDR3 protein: CASSVDCGGAHLSTDTQYF. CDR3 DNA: TGTGCCAGCAGCGTAGATTGCGGGGGGGCCCACCTAAGCACAGATACGCAGTATTTT.

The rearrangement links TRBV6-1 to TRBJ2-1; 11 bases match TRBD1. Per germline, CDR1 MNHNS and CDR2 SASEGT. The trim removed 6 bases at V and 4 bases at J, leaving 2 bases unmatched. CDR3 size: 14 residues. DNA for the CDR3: TGTGCCAGCAGGCGGGACAGGGGGTACAATGAGCAGTTCTTC. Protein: CASRRDRGYNEQFF.

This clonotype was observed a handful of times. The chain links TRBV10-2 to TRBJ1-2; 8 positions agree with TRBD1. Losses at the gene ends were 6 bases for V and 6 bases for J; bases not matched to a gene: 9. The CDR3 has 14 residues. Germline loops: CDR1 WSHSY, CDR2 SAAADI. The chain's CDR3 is CASSALGQENGYTF. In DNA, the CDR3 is TGCGCCAGCAGCGCTCTGGGACAGGAGAATGGCTACACCTTC.

This CDR3 is CATSDPQGRGGYEQYF. DNA for the CDR3: TGTGCCACCAGTGATCCCCAGGGGAGAGGGGGTTACGAGCAGTACTTC. The chain uses TRBV24-1 and TRBJ2-7, with a weak D call TRBD1 (6 bases). This CDR3 spans 16 amino acids. The germline V and J ends were trimmed by 3 bases and 4 bases, with 18 bases remaining between them. Germline CDR1 is KGHDR and CDR2 is SFDVKD.

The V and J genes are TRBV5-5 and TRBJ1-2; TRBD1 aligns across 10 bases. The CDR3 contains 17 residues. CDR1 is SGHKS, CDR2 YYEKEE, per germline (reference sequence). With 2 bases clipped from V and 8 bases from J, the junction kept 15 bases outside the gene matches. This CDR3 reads CASSLNPSDRGERGYTF. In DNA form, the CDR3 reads TGTGCCAGCAGCTTAAACCCCTCGGACAGGGGGGAGCGGGGCTACACCTTC.

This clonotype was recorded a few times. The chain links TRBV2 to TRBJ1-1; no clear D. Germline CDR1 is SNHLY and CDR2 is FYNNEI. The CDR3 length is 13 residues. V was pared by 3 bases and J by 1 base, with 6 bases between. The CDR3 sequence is CASSDGGNTEAFF. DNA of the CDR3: TGTGCCAGCAGTGATGGAGGGAACACTGAAGCTTTCTTT.

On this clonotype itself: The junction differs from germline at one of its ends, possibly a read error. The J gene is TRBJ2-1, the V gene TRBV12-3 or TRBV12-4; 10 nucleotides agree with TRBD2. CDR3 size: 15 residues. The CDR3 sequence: CASSLAGGPYNEQFF. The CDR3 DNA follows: TGTGCCAGCAGCTTAGCGGGGGGTCCTTACAATGAGCAGTTCTTC.

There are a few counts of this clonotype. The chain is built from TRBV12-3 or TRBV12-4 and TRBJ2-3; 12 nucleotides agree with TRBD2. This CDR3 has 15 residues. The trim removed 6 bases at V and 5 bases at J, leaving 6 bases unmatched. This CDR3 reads CASSPSGGAEDTQYF. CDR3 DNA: TGTGCCAGCAGCCCTAGCGGGGGGGCCGAAGATACGCAGTATTTT.

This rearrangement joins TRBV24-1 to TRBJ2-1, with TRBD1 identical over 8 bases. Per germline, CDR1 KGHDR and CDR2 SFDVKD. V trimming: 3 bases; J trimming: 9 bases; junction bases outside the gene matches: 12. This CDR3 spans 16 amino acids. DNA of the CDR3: TGTGCCACCAGTGATCGCATCGGACAGGGTTTGAGTGAGCAGTTCTTC. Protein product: CATSDRIGQGLSEQFF.

The CDR3 region has the DNA TGTGCCAGCAGCCTTCGGCGGCTAGTAGGGCCAATGGAGACCCAGTACTTC. Translated, it gives CASSLRRLVGPMETQYF. The chain employs TRBV7-9 and TRBJ2-5; D gene unclear. CDR1 SEHNR and CDR2 FQNEAQ come from the germline V gene (reference sequence). This CDR3 is built from 17 residues. Deletions cut 5 bases from V and 5 bases from J, with 24 bases between.

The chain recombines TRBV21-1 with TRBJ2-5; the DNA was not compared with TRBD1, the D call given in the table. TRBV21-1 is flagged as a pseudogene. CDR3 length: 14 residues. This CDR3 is CATRTGGIGETQYF. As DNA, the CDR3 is TGTGCCACGAGGACAGGGGGTATAGGGGAGACCCAGTACTTC.

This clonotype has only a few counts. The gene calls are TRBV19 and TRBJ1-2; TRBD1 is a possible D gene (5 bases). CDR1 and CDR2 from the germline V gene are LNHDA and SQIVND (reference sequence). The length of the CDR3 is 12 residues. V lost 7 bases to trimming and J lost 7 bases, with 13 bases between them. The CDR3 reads CASTLGGVGYTF. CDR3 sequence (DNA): TGTGCCAGTACCCTCGGAGGGGTTGGCTACACCTTC.